Listed below are T cell receptor beta chains from one sample, sequenced in a study of identical twins. Using its own MiXCR run on the 5' RACE reads, TCRdb lists one record per CDR3 protein. The sample gives 200,000 or so distinct CDR3 sequences, about 7.5% of which show up once; roughly 2% is in the top ten. These data also formed part of another study, on yellow fever vaccine responses in identical twins.

The sample taken for sequencing was memory (CD45RO+) T cells sorted from blood. All receptors come from a woman under 30 in good health. CDR3s include the opening cysteine and the closing phenylalanine or tryptophan. A D gene is named only where the DNA matches it firmly. Only part of the rows carry a size: once, few, many, or a class if the clone is expanded.

D,V,size,J,DNA,CDR3
TRBD2,TRBV7-9,NA,TRBJ2-3,TGTGCCGGCAGCTTACTAGCGGGGGGCGCAGATACGCAGTATTTT,CAGSLLAGGADTQYF
NA,TRBV12-3/TRBV12-4,many,TRBJ2-7,TGTGCCAGCAGTCGCAGGGAGGAGTCCTACGAGCAGTACTTC,CASSRREESYEQYF
TRBD1,TRBV27,few,TRBJ1-2,TGTGCCAGCAGTTCGGGGACAGCAAGGTATGGCTACACCTTC,CASSSGTARYGYTF
TRBD1,TRBV28,few,TRBJ2-3,TGTGCCAGCAGTTCCAGGGACAGGGGGACAGATACGCAGTATTTT,CASSSRDRGTDTQYF
TRBD1,TRBV5-5,NA,TRBJ1-5,TGTGCCAGCAGCTTATTGGGACAGGGGGGGAATCAGCCCCAGCATTTT,CASSLLGQGGNQPQHF
NA,TRBV27,many,TRBJ2-2,TGTGCCAGCACCAAAGGAGGAGGGGGCGCCTACTACCATAGGCTGTTTTTT,CASTKGGGGAYYHRLFF
NA,TRBV7-2,NA,TRBJ2-1,TGTGCCAGCAGCTTATCGGGAGCCCCAAGTGAGCAGTTCTTC,CASSLSGAPSEQFF
NA,TRBV19,NA,TRBJ2-2,TGTGCCAGTGAGGGGGATTCGGACACCGGGGAGCTGTTTTTT,CASEGDSDTGELFF
NA,TRBV20-1,few,TRBJ1-2,TGCAGTGCTAGAGAGGGCAGGGAATTCGATGGCTACACCTTC,CSAREGREFDGYTF
TRBD1,TRBV20-1,few,TRBJ2-1,TGCAGTGCAAAGCGACAGGGGACCTACAATGAGCAGTTCTTC,CSAKRQGTYNEQFF
TRBD1,TRBV11-2,NA,TRBJ1-4,TGTGCCAGCAGCTTAACCAGGGGGGGTGAAAAACTGTTTTTT,CASSLTRGGEKLFF
NA,TRBV7-2,NA,TRBJ2-3,TGTGCCAGCAGCTTAAAGTCGGATACGCAGTATTTT,CASSLKSDTQYF
NA,TRBV7-8,few,TRBJ2-5,TGTGCCAGCAGCTTTCCGCAAGGAAACCAAGAGACCCAGTACTTC,CASSFPQGNQETQYF
NA,TRBV3-1,NA,TRBJ1-1,TGTGCCAGCAGCCAAGATCTTCCCCACACCGGGACGGCGAACACTGAAGCTTTCTTT,CASSQDLPHTGTANTEAFF
NA,TRBV7-8,many,TRBJ2-3,TGTGCCAGCAGCTTAGAAAGCGGAAGCACAGATACGCAGTATTTT,CASSLESGSTDTQYF